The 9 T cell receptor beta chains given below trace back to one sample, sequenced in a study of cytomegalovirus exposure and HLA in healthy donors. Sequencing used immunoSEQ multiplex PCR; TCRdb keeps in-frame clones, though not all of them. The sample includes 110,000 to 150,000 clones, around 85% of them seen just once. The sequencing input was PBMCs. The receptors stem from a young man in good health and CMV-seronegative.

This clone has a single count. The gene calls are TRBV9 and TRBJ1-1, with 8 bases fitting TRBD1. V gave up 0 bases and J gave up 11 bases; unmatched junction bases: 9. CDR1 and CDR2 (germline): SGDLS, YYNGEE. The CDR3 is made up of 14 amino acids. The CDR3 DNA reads TGTGCCAGCAGCGTAGGAGGACAGGGTTTTGAGGCTTTCTTT. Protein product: CASSVGGQGFEAFF.

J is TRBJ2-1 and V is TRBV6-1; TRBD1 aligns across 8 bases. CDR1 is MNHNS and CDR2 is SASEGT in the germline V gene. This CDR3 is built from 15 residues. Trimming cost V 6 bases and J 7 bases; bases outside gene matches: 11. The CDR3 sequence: CASSSQGATANEQFF. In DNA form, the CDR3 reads TGTGCCAGCAGCTCTCAGGGGGCGACGGCGAATGAGCAGTTCTTC.

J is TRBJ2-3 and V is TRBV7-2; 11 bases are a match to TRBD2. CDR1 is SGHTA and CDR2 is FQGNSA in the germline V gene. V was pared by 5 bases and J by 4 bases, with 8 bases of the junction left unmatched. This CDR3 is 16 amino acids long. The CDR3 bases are TGTGCCAGCAGCCTTACTAGCGGGAGTGGTGCAGATACGCAGTATTTT. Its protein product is CASSLTSGSGADTQYF. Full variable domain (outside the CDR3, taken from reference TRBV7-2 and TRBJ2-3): GAGVSQSPSNKVTEKGKDVELRCDPISGHTALYWYRQSLGQGLEFLIYFQGNSAPDKSGLPSDRFSAERTGGSVSTLTIQRTQQEDSAVYLCASSLTSGSGADTQYFGPGTRLTVL.

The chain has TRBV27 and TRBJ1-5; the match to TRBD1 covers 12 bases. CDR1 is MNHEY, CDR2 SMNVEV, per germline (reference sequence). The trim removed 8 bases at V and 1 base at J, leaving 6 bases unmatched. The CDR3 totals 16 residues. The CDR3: CASGGTGGASNQPQHF. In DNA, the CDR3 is TGTGCCAGCGGCGGGACAGGGGGCGCAAGCAATCAGCCCCAGCATTTT.

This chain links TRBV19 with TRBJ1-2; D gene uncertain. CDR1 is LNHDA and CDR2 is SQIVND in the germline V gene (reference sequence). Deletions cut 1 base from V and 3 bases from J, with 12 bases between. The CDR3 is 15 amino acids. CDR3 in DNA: TGTGCCAGTAGTATAGTCGGGAAAACGGACTATGGCTACACCTTC. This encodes CASSIVGKTDYGYTF.

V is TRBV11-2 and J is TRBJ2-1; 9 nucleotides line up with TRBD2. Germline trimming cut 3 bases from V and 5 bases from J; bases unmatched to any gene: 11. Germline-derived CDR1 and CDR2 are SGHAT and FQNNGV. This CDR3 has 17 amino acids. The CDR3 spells CASSLEYAGGPDNEQFF. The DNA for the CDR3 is TGTGCCAGCAGCTTGGAGTATGCGGGAGGGCCGGACAATGAGCAGTTCTTC.

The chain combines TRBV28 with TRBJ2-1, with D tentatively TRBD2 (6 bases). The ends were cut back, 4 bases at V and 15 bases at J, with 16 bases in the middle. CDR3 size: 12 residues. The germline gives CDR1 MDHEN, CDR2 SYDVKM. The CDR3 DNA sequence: TGTGCCAGCAGTTCCGGGACTTTAGATCGGTTCTTC. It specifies CASSSGTLDRFF. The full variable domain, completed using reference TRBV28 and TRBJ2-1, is DVKVTQSSRYLVKRTGEKVFLECVQDMDHENMFWYRQDPGLGLRLIYFSYDVKMKEKGDIPEGYSVSREKKERFSLILESASTNQTSMYLCASSSGTLDRFFGPGTRLTVL.

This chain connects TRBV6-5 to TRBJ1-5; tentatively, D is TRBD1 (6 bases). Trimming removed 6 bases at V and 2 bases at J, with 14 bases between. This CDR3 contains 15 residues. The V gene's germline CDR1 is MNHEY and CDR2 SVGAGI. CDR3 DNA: TGTGCCAGCAGAACAACACAGGGAGGCAATCAGCCCCAGCATTTT. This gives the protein CASRTTQGGNQPQHF.

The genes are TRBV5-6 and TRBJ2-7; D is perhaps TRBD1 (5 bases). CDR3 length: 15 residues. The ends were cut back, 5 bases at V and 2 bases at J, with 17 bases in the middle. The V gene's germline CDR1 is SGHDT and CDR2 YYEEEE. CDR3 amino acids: CASRPPGPSPYEQYF. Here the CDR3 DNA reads TGTGCCAGCAGACCGCCAGGGCCCTCCCCCTACGAGCAGTACTTC.